Reported below is one T cell receptor beta chain. As to time point: cycle 4 day 1 (C4D1), after 6 weeks of nivolumab. Relapse after autologous stem cell transplantation occurred in every patient, and brentuximab vedotin exposure varied. By magnetic negative selection, CD8+ T cells were isolated from the thawed PBMCs. CDR3 length: 16 amino acids. V lost 5 bases and J 2 bases, leaving 19 bases between the germline ends. The germline V gene has CDR1 WSHSY and CDR2 SAAADI. This entry is derived from a study of PD-1 blockade in classical Hodgkin lymphoma. Measured with immunoSEQ multiplex PCR; TCRdb has only the in-frame clones, and not every one. The sample shows some 8,000 clones, approximately 82% of them seen only once.

The rearrangement uses TRBV10-2 and TRBJ2-7; D may be TRBD1 or TRBD2 (5 bases each). This specimen consisted of CD8+ T cells from blood, obtained before the fourth cycle of nivolumab. The clonotype originates from a human donor with classical Hodgkin lymphoma. Here the CDR3 reads CASSTYPGPEAYEQYF. The DNA for the CDR3 is TGCGCCAGCAGTACATATCCGGGACCCGAGGCCTACGAGCAGTACTTC.